This is a list of T cell receptor beta chains from one sample in a study of monozygotic twins with inflammatory bowel disease. Reprocessing the 5' RACE reads, TCRdb reports a single entry for every CDR3 protein and omits DNA. This sample carries approximately 330,000 distinct CDR3 sequences, with around 2% going to the ten biggest clones. Sequenced: blood. The receptors stem from a human donor with ulcerative colitis or Crohn's disease, or a healthy co-twin of an affected twin (not recorded which). Both conserved end residues are part of each CDR3.

V gene	J gene	CDR3 protein
TRBV28	TRBJ2-7	CASSLTSWGENYEQYF
TRBV12-3/TRBV12-4	TRBJ2-3	CASSFLGAGTDTQYF
TRBV5-4	TRBJ2-5	CASSLESREEETQYF
TRBV4-2	TRBJ2-5	CASSQDLAETQYF
TRBV20-1	TRBJ2-2	CSANRASGAGELFF
TRBV11-2	TRBJ2-5	CASSLGRQIETQYF
TRBV19	TRBJ1-4	CASSRTGQPNEKLFF
TRBV4-2	TRBJ2-2	CASSQEFGGARNPGELFF
TRBV3-1	TRBJ1-2	CASSPSPGQARANYGYTF
TRBV7-2	TRBJ1-2	CASRRDGNYGYTF
TRBV24-1	TRBJ2-1	CATSDPGTSGLNEQFF
TRBV18	TRBJ2-2	CASSPPSSANGELFF
TRBV7-8	TRBJ2-1	CASSLLSLKGGLEAEQFF
TRBV5-1	TRBJ1-2	CASSTGTSYGYTF
TRBV6-2/TRBV6-3	TRBJ2-1	CASSYSGINNEQFF
TRBV20-1	TRBJ2-7	CSASPFAGGYEQYF
TRBV5-1	TRBJ2-3	CASSRREGRTDTQYF
TRBV2	TRBJ2-7	CASHPGTIAAEQYF